The 11 T cell receptor beta chains presented below share a single source sample, sequenced in a study of blood T cell repertoires in COVID-19. TCRdb's table, derived via immunoSEQ multiplex PCR, lists solely in-frame clones and lacks some. The table records 200,000 to 300,000 clones, around 88% of them present only once. The material sequenced was PBMCs or T cells enriched from blood (not recorded which). Every receptor here comes from a woman aged 25 to 39 who had recovered from COVID-19.

In DNA form, the CDR3 reads TGTGCCAGCAGCCACGCAGGCGGCAATCAGCCCCAGCATTTT. It yields the protein CASSHAGGNQPQHF. V is TRBV14 and J is TRBJ1-5; D is uncertain. Germline V gene sequence: CDR1 SGHDN, CDR2 FVKESK. The V end lost 3 bases, the J end lost 2 bases, and 8 bases lay between the germline ends. This CDR3 contains 14 residues.

The V and J genes are TRBV29-1 and TRBJ2-3, with no clear D. This CDR3 spans 11 amino acids. The V gene lost 8 bases and the J gene lost 4 bases, with 10 bases spanning the gap. Germline lookup yields CDR1 SQVTM and CDR2 ANQGSEA. The CDR3 loop is CSSAEADTQYF. The CDR3 region has the DNA TGCAGCTCGGCTGAGGCAGATACGCAGTATTTT.

This rearrangement joins TRBV7-2 to TRBJ2-7; the match to TRBD2 covers 12 bases. J gave up 4 bases and V 5 bases, and 12 bases lay outside the gene matches. The CDR3 is 17 amino acids. CDR1 is SGHTA, CDR2 FQGNSA, per germline. CDR3 residues: CASSPSLGLAGLYEQYF. The CDR3 DNA sequence: TGTGCCAGCAGCCCAAGCCTCGGACTAGCGGGACTGTACGAGCAGTACTTC.

The rearrangement uses TRBV9 and TRBJ1-1; tentative D call: TRBD1 (6 bases). The germline CDR1 and CDR2 sequences are SGDLS and YYNGEE. V gave up 3 bases and J gave up 8 bases, with 14 bases separating them. This CDR3 spans 13 amino acids. DNA for the CDR3: TGTGCCAGCAGCGAAGGGGGGGAAATGGAAGCTTTCTTT. Protein: CASSEGGEMEAFF.

The chain employs TRBV27 and TRBJ2-1; 7 nucleotides align to TRBD1. With 3 bases clipped from V and 9 bases from J, the junction kept 8 bases outside the gene matches. The CDR3 contains 14 residues. Germline values: CDR1 MNHEY, CDR2 SMNVEV (reference sequence). DNA of the CDR3: TGTGCCAGCAGTTTTGGGACAGCCGGAGGTGAGCAGTTCTTC. It is translated as CASSFGTAGGEQFF.

The chain couples TRBV6-5 to TRBJ1-1; D perhaps matches TRBD1 (5 bases). Trimming pared 5 bases from V and 5 bases from J, leaving 18 bases between. CDR1 and CDR2 from the germline V gene are MNHEY and SVGAGI. CDR3 size: 15 residues. The CDR3 nucleotides are TGTGCCAGCAGTAGCGACAGCGGGGTTTCGACTGAAGCTTTCTTT. It is translated as CASSSDSGVSTEAFF.

V gene TRBV6-5 combines with J gene TRBJ2-4, with 8 bases matching TRBD1. The V segment lost 5 bases and the J segment 9 bases; nucleotides outside the gene matches: 6. CDR1 is MNHEY, CDR2 SVGAGI, per germline. The CDR3 spans 13 residues. CDR3 protein: CASSLDRGGIQYF. The CDR3 DNA is TGTGCCAGCAGTCTCGACAGGGGTGGCATTCAGTACTTC.

This chain uses TRBV28 with TRBJ1-5; tentatively, D is TRBD1 (5 bases). CDR1 MDHEN and CDR2 SYDVKM come from the germline V gene. Trimming cost V 3 bases and J 8 bases, with 14 bases left between them. There are 14 residues in the CDR3. The CDR3 nucleotides are TGTGCCAGCAGTTTGGGGGGACCCCGAGAGCCCCAGCATTTT. Protein: CASSLGGPREPQHF.

The chain is built from TRBV5-1 and TRBJ2-1, with D possibly being TRBD2 (6 bases). CDR3 size: 15 residues. Deletions cut 0 bases from V and 5 bases from J, with 12 bases between. Germline lookup yields CDR1 SGHRS and CDR2 YFSETQ. The CDR3, as DNA: TGCGCCAGCAGCTTGGCGCCGGGAGAACACAATGAGCAGTTCTTC. Encoded protein: CASSLAPGEHNEQFF.

This sequence joins TRBV5-1 and TRBJ2-1; TRBD2 matches 11 bases. Looked up from germline, CDR1 is SGHRS and CDR2 is YFSETQ. The trim removed 0 bases at V and 4 bases at J, leaving 18 bases unmatched. The CDR3 has 21 amino acids. The CDR3 DNA follows: TGCGCCAGCAGCTTGGGACGGCTAGCGGGAGGAGTCCCAGGGGAGTACAATGAGCAGTTCTTC. The encoded protein is CASSLGRLAGGVPGEYNEQFF.

CDR3 coding DNA: TGTGCCAGCAGTTTGGAGGGCTATGGCTACACCTTC. It translates to CASSLEGYGYTF. The gene calls are TRBV28 and TRBJ1-2; D is unclear. Per germline, CDR1 MDHEN and CDR2 SYDVKM. The V gene lost 3 bases and the J gene lost 4 bases, with 6 bases spanning the gap. The CDR3 has 12 amino acids.